The 24 T cell receptor beta chains below come from one sample, sequenced in a study of blood T cell repertoires in COVID-19. Some clones are missing from TCRdb's copy, which holds only in-frame ones; the method was immunoSEQ multiplex PCR. The sample lists approximately 250,000 clones, 88% occurring once. Sequencing was carried out using PBMCs or T cells enriched from blood (not recorded which). The source is a woman aged 40 to 50 with acute COVID-19.

The gene calls are TRBV19 and TRBJ1-3; TRBD1 agrees at 8 bases. V lost 4 bases and J lost 3; bases outside the gene matches: 8. CDR3 size: 16 residues. Germline lookup yields CDR1 LNHDA and CDR2 SQIVND (reference sequence). The CDR3 coding sequence is TGTGCCAGTAGTACCCTTAGGACAGGGAATGGAAACACCATATATTTT. This encodes CASSTLRTGNGNTIYF.

The genes are TRBV7-2 and TRBJ1-5; D not certain. V was shortened by 1 base and J by 0 bases, with 7 bases between the two germline ends. Germline assignment: CDR1 SGHTA and CDR2 FQGNSA. This CDR3 is 15 amino acids long. CDR3 region: CASSLVAYSNQPQHF. CDR3 DNA sequence: TGTGCCAGCAGCTTAGTGGCTTATAGCAATCAGCCCCAGCATTTT. The full variable domain, completed using reference TRBV7-2 and TRBJ1-5, is GAGVSQSPSNKVTEKGKDVELRCDPISGHTALYWYRQSLGQGLEFLIYFQGNSAPDKSGLPSDRFSAERTGGSVSTLTIQRTQQEDSAVYLCASSLVAYSNQPQHFGDGTRLSIL.

In this sample, this clone turned up a few times. V and J are TRBV7-2 and TRBJ1-5; TRBD1 is a possible D gene (6 bases). The CDR3 has 15 residues. CDR1 and CDR2 (germline): SGHTA, FQGNSA. The V end was cut by 1 base, the J end by 3 bases, with 10 bases between. As DNA, the CDR3 is TGTGCCAGCAGCTTAGTGGGGGACACCAATCAGCCCCAGCATTTT. The encoded protein is CASSLVGDTNQPQHF.

The chain links TRBV12-3 or TRBV12-4 to TRBJ2-1; 10 bases map to TRBD1. With V trimmed by 8 bases and J by 10 bases, 8 bases remained unmatched. The CDR3 is 13 amino acids. The DNA of the CDR3 is TGTGCCAGCCAACCGGGACAGGGGTTGGAGCAGTTCTTC. It codes for CASQPGQGLEQFF.

This clone was observed a single time. The chain combines TRBV3-1 (or the pseudogene TRBV3-2) with TRBJ1-6, with TRBD1 matching 7 bases. CDR3 size: 16 residues. V lost 1 base to trimming and J lost 6 bases; unmatched junction nucleotides: 6. Germline loops: CDR1 LGHDT, CDR2 YNNKEL (reference sequence). CDR3 protein: CASSQAPPGGNSPLHF. Written as DNA, the CDR3 is TGTGCCAGCAGCCAAGCCCCCCCAGGGGGTAATTCACCCCTCCACTTT.

In DNA, the CDR3 is TGTGCCAGCAGCGCGATATACTTGGATACGCAGTATTTT. Residues: CASSAIYLDTQYF. The chain recombines TRBV9 with TRBJ2-3; no clear D. The CDR3 contains 13 residues. Trimming stripped 3 bases from V and 6 bases from J, with 11 bases between. In germline, CDR1 is SGDLS, CDR2 YYNGEE.

This chain links TRBV5-5 with TRBJ1-1; tentatively, D is TRBD1 (5 bases). Germline assignment: CDR1 SGHKS and CDR2 YYEKEE (reference sequence). Trimming removed 1 base at V and 11 bases at J, with 21 bases between. The CDR3 extends over 15 amino acids. The CDR3 loop reads CASSLSSQASGWAFF. Here the CDR3 DNA reads TGTGCCAGCAGCTTGTCTTCACAGGCAAGCGGGTGGGCTTTCTTT.

The J gene is TRBJ1-3, the V gene TRBV2, with D perhaps matching TRBD1 (5 bases). Trimming took off 4 bases at V and 1 base at J, with 14 bases between the two ends. The germline V gene has CDR1 SNHLY and CDR2 FYNNEI. CDR3 length: 16 residues. The CDR3 protein is CASSGQLGLSGNTIYF. The CDR3 region has the DNA TGTGCCAGCAGTGGACAGCTGGGCCTGTCTGGAAACACCATATATTTT. The variable domain in full, completed from reference TRBV2 and TRBJ1-3, reads EPEVTQTPSHQVTQMGQEVILRCVPISNHLYFYWYRQILGQKVEFLVSFYNNEISEKSEIFDDQFSVERPDGSNFTLKIRSTKLEDSAMYFCASSGQLGLSGNTIYFGEGSWLTVV.

This rearrangement joins TRBV19 to TRBJ2-1, with 10 positions matching TRBD2. The CDR3 spans 15 residues. Trimming at V came to 0 bases and at J to 14 bases, leaving 10 bases not matched to a gene. Germline values: CDR1 LNHDA, CDR2 SQIVND (reference sequence). In DNA form, the CDR3 reads TGTGCCAGTAGTATAGATTTAGAACTAGCGGGGACCGAGTTCTTC. Residues: CASSIDLELAGTEFF. The full variable domain, with the rest looked up from reference TRBV19 and TRBJ2-1, is DGGITQSPKYLFRKEGQNVTLSCEQNLNHDAMYWYRQDPGQGLRLIYYSQIVNDFQKGDIAEGYSVSREKKESFPLTVTSAQKNPTAFYLCASSIDLELAGTEFFGPGTRLTVL.

The gene calls are TRBV9 and TRBJ1-3; a weak D match, TRBD1 (5 bases). The CDR3 is made up of 16 amino acids. Germline CDR1 and CDR2: SGDLS and YYNGEE. V was clipped by 3 bases and J by 7 bases, with 20 bases between them. CDR3 amino acids: CASSAPLGEGRNTIYF. The CDR3 DNA is TGTGCCAGCAGCGCCCCCTTAGGTGAGGGGAGGAACACCATATATTTT.

CDR3 DNA: TGTGCCAGCAGTTTACTCGGGGAAACGAACGTCCGGGAAAAACTGTTTTTT. Protein: CASSLLGETNVREKLFF. This sequence joins TRBV28 and TRBJ1-4; no reliable D call. The CDR3 is 17 amino acids. Germline CDR1 reads MDHEN; CDR2 reads SYDVKM. The V gene lost 2 bases and the J gene lost 8 bases, with 21 bases spanning the gap.

The chain's CDR3 is CASSFSYGYTF. In nucleotides, the CDR3 is TGTGCCAGCAGCTTCAGCTATGGCTACACCTTC. The chain couples TRBV5-8 to TRBJ1-2, with D unclear. Trimming removed 2 bases at V and 4 bases at J, with 3 bases between. CDR3 length equals 11 residues. The germline CDR1 and CDR2 sequences are SGHTS and YDEGEE.

The chain links TRBV10-3 to TRBJ2-6, with 7 bases aligning to TRBD2. In germline, CDR1 is ENHRY, CDR2 SYGVKD. The CDR3 loop spans 18 amino acids. V shed 11 bases, J shed 0 bases, and the junction held 16 bases outside the gene matches. CDR3 sequence: CAVGGLEASSSGANVLTF. DNA of the CDR3: TGTGCCGTCGGGGGGTTAGAGGCTTCAAGCTCTGGGGCCAACGTCCTGACTTTC.

Turning to this clone: Other DNA sequences in the same sample also yield this CDR3. The rearrangement links TRBV11-2 to TRBJ2-1; no clear D. Trimming left V 1 base short and J 5 bases short, with 6 bases between. The germline V gene has CDR1 SGHAT and CDR2 FQNNGV. This CDR3 is built from 13 residues. The chain's CDR3 is CASSLGQNNEQFF. In DNA form, the CDR3 reads TGTGCCAGCAGCTTAGGACAAAACAATGAGCAGTTCTTC.

For the CDR3, the DNA is TGCGCCAGCGGGGACAGAGCCTACGAGCAGTACTTC. Its protein product is CASGDRAYEQYF. The chain joins TRBV5-1 to TRBJ2-7, with TRBD1 matching over 7 bases. This CDR3 region has 12 residues. In germline, CDR1 is SGHRS, CDR2 YFSETQ. The J segment lost 2 bases and the V segment lost 7 bases, leaving 3 bases of the junction unmatched.

This clone was picked up a small number of times. This rearrangement joins TRBV6-1 to TRBJ2-5; possible D gene TRBD2, 6 bases. This CDR3 spans 13 amino acids. The germline V gene encodes CDR1 MNHNS and CDR2 SASEGT. The V gene lost 3 bases and the J gene lost 2 bases, with 7 bases spanning the gap. The CDR3 here is CASSEDYQETQYF. The CDR3 nucleotides are TGTGCCAGCAGTGAGGACTATCAAGAGACCCAGTACTTC.

V and J are TRBV7-8 and TRBJ1-1, with a tentative D call TRBD1 (5 bases). The V end lost 1 base, the J end lost 6 bases, and 12 bases lay between the germline ends. The CDR3 runs 14 residues. Germline V gene lookup returns CDR1 SGHVS and CDR2 FQNEAQ. The CDR3 here is CASSLGKGIAEAFF. CDR3 nucleotide sequence: TGTGCCAGCAGCTTAGGTAAGGGGATCGCTGAAGCTTTCTTT. Full variable domain (rest looked up from reference TRBV7-8 and TRBJ1-1): GAGVSQSPRYKVAKRGQDVALRCDPISGHVSLFWYQQALGQGPEFLTYFQNEAQLDKSGLPSDRFFAERPEGSVSTLKIQRTQQEDSAVYLCASSLGKGIAEAFFGQGTRLTVV.

In its sample, this clone was seen once. V and J are TRBV25-1 and TRBJ2-1, with 12 bases matching TRBD2. Looked up from germline, CDR1 is MGHDK and CDR2 is SYGVNS. The junction had 7 bases not matched to a gene; V was cut back by 10 bases and J by 3 bases. This CDR3 comprises 15 residues. CDR3 protein: CATAPGLAGYNEQFF. CDR3 bases: TGTGCCACCGCCCCGGGACTAGCGGGCTACAATGAGCAGTTCTTC.

This clone was counted a few times. The chain joins TRBV5-1 to TRBJ2-7; 12 nucleotides line up with TRBD2. The length of the CDR3 is 18 residues. Germline V lookup: CDR1 SGHRS, CDR2 YFSETQ. V shed 3 bases, J shed 0 bases, and the junction held 10 bases outside the gene matches. Here the CDR3 reads CASSSGTSGPLSSYEQYF. DNA for the CDR3: TGCGCCAGCAGCTCCGGGACTAGCGGGCCCCTAAGCTCCTACGAGCAGTACTTC.

This chain links TRBV11-2 with TRBJ1-2; D call uncertain. The V gene lost 6 bases and the J gene lost 2 bases, with 16 bases spanning the gap. The CDR3 length is 15 residues. From germline, CDR1 is SGHAT and CDR2 FQNNGV. The CDR3 protein is CASRKPGVQNYGYTF. DNA of the CDR3: TGTGCCAGCAGGAAACCGGGAGTACAAAACTATGGCTACACCTTC. Drawing the rest from reference TRBV11-2 and TRBJ1-2, the complete variable domain is EAGVAQSPRYKIIEKRQSVAFWCNPISGHATLYWYQQILGQGPKLLIQFQNNGVVDDSQLPKDRFSAERLKGVDSTLKIQPAKLEDSAVYLCASRKPGVQNYGYTFGSGTRLTVV.

The CDR3 here is CASSYSQGGYEQYV. In nucleotides, the CDR3 is TGTGCCAGCAGTTACTCCCAGGGAGGATACGAGCAGTACGTC. V and J are TRBV6-2 or TRBV6-3 and TRBJ2-7; possible D gene TRBD2, 6 bases. CDR1 and CDR2 (germline): MNHEY, SVGEGT. The CDR3 has 14 residues. V dropped 0 bases and J dropped 4 bases, with 10 bases sitting between them.

The chain recombines TRBV27 with TRBJ2-1, with D tentatively TRBD1 (6 bases). The CDR3 totals 14 residues. V lost 4 bases, J lost 8 bases, and 15 bases lay in between. Germline CDR1 is MNHEY and CDR2 is SMNVEV (reference sequence). In DNA, the CDR3 is TGTGCCAGCAGTTACAGGGTGTCGAAGTATGAGCAGTTCTTC. Translated, it gives CASSYRVSKYEQFF.

This clone was counted at least ten times. The rearrangement links TRBV6-1 to TRBJ1-5; D unclear. V gave up 0 bases and J gave up 6 bases, with 21 bases separating them. The CDR3 length is 18 residues. Germline V gene sequence: CDR1 MNHNS, CDR2 SASEGT. Written as DNA, the CDR3 is TGTGCCAGCAGTGAAGCGCTTCGGGTGGCAGCAATGAGTCAGCCCCAGCATTTT. Encoded protein: CASSEALRVAAMSQPQHF.

The table lists this clone with a few counts. The J gene is TRBJ1-5, the V gene TRBV2, with D unclear. V gave up 4 bases and J gave up 4 bases, with 8 bases separating them. Germline assignment: CDR1 SNHLY and CDR2 FYNNEI. The CDR3 consists of 13 residues. CDR3 sequence: CASSASGNQPQHF. The CDR3 nucleotides read TGTGCCAGCAGTGCATCAGGAAATCAGCCCCAGCATTTT. The whole variable domain, remainder taken from reference TRBV2 and TRBJ1-5, is EPEVTQTPSHQVTQMGQEVILRCVPISNHLYFYWYRQILGQKVEFLVSFYNNEISEKSEIFDDQFSVERPDGSNFTLKIRSTKLEDSAMYFCASSASGNQPQHFGDGTRLSIL.